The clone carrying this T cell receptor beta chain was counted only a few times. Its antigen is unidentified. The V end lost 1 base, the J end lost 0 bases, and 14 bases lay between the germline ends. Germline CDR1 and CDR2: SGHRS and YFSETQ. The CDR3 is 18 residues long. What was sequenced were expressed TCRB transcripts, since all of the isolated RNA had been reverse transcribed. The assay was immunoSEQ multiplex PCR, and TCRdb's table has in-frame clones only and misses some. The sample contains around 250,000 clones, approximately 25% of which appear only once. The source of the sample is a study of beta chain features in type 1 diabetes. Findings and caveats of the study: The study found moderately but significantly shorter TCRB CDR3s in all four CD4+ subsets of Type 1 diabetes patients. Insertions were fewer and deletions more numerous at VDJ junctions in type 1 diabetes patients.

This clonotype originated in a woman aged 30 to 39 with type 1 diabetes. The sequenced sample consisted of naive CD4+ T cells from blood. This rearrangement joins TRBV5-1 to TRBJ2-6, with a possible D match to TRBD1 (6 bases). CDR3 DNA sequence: TGCGCCAGCAGCTTGAGAGCAGGGGTGAGCTCTGGGGCCAACGTCCTGACTTTC. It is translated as CASSLRAGVSSGANVLTF.